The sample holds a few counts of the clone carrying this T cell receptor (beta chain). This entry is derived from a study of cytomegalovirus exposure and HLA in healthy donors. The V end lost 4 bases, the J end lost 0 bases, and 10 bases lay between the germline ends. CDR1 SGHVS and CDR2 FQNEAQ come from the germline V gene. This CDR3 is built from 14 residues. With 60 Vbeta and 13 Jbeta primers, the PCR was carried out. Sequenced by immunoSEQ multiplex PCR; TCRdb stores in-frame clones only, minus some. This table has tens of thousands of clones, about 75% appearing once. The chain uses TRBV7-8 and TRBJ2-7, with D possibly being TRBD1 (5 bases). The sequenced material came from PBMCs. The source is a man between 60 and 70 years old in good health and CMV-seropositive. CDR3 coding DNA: TGTGCCAGCAGCTCATACAGGAGCTCCTACGAGCAGTACTTC. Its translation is CASSSYRSSYEQYF. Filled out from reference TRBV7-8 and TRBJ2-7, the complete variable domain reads GAGVSQSPRYKVAKRGQDVALRCDPISGHVSLFWYQQALGQGPEFLTYFQNEAQLDKSGLPSDRFFAERPEGSVSTLKIQRTQQEDSAVYLCASSSYRSSYEQYFGPGTRLTVT.